The 28 T cell receptor beta chains listed next were all sequenced from one sample in a study of T cell changes during pregnancy in multiple sclerosis. Clones were sequenced by immunoSEQ multiplex PCR, and TCRdb holds only the in-frame ones, with some missing. The sample consists of over 85,000 clones, 91% of them appearing once. The specimen was peripheral blood, collected after pregnancy. All receptors derive from a female donor in good health, enrolled as a control in a pregnancy study.

The chain carries TRBV7-9 and TRBJ2-7; the D gene is possibly TRBD2 (5 bases). CDR3 length: 12 amino acids. Germline V CDR1 and CDR2: SEHNR, FQNEAQ (reference sequence). Deletions cut 3 bases from V and 5 bases from J, with 8 bases between. The CDR3 sequence: CASSLSGNEQYF. CDR3 bases: TGTGCCAGCAGCTTGTCGGGGAACGAGCAGTACTTC.

The V gene is TRBV7-9, the J gene TRBJ1-2; 7 positions match TRBD1. In germline, CDR1 is SEHNR, CDR2 FQNEAQ (reference sequence). The CDR3 is 15 residues long. V lost 1 base and J lost 2; bases outside the gene matches: 4. The CDR3 loop reads CASSLGVDRNYGYTF. Written as DNA, the CDR3 is TGTGCCAGCAGCTTAGGGGTGGACAGGAACTATGGCTACACCTTC.

The chain has TRBV4-1 and TRBJ1-4; 9 nucleotides match TRBD1. Trimming took 0 bases from V and 8 from J; bases not matched to a gene: 4. The CDR3 loop spans 15 amino acids. CDR1 and CDR2 (germline): MGHRA, YSYEKL. CDR3 bases: TGCGCCAGCAGCCAAGATTGGGACAGGGACGAAAAACTGTTTTTT. It is translated as CASSQDWDRDEKLFF.

The chain has TRBV19 and TRBJ1-2, with D possibly matching TRBD1 (6 bases). The CDR3 totals 13 residues. Trimming removed 4 bases from V and 4 bases from J, with 10 bases in between. Germline CDR1 reads LNHDA; CDR2 reads SQIVND (reference sequence). CDR3: CASSRQEGYGYTF. The CDR3, as DNA: TGTGCCAGTAGTAGACAGGAAGGCTATGGCTACACCTTC.

This clone was picked up a small number of times. The CDR3 is CATSREGREDGYTF. The CDR3 bases are TGTGCCACCAGCAGAGAGGGCAGGGAAGACGGCTACACCTTC. This chain uses TRBV15 with TRBJ1-2; D is perhaps TRBD1 (5 bases). With 0 bases removed from V and 8 bases from J, the gap between germline ends came to 13 bases. Germline CDR1 reads LNHNV; CDR2 reads YYDKDF (reference sequence). This CDR3 contains 14 residues.

The chain joins TRBV6-5 to TRBJ1-6; 7 bases fit TRBD1. The J segment lost 10 bases and the V segment lost 6 bases, leaving 12 bases of the junction unmatched. CDR1 and CDR2 from the germline V gene are MNHEY and SVGAGI. The length of the CDR3 is 15 residues. CDR3 in amino acids: CASSRRDRDPSPLHF. CDR3 in DNA: TGTGCCAGCAGCCGCCGCGACAGGGACCCCTCACCCCTCCACTTT.

This rearrangement joins TRBV19 to TRBJ2-3, with TRBD1 matching over 9 bases. This CDR3 is built from 15 residues. The junction had 8 bases not matched to a gene; V was cut back by 5 bases and J by 5 bases. The germline CDR1 and CDR2 sequences are LNHDA and SQIVND (reference sequence). This chain's CDR3 is CASSFRDRVLDTQYF. The CDR3 DNA sequence: TGTGCCAGTAGTTTCCGGGACAGGGTTCTAGATACGCAGTATTTT.

The V call is TRBV5-4, the J call TRBJ2-2; 15 positions agree with TRBD2. CDR1 and CDR2 (germline): SGHNT, YYREEE (reference sequence). V dropped 4 bases and J dropped 6; count of bases not matched to a gene: 7. The length of the CDR3 is 17 residues. The CDR3 DNA follows: TGTGCCAGCAGCGCCGGACTAGCGGGGGGGCGGTCCGGGGAGCTGTTTTTT. It specifies CASSAGLAGGRSGELFF.

V usage is TRBV25-1 and J usage is TRBJ1-1; 8 bases line up with TRBD1. This CDR3 comprises 15 residues. Germline lookup yields CDR1 MGHDK and CDR2 SYGVNS. V gave up 8 bases and J gave up 3 bases; unmatched junction bases: 11. The CDR3 sequence is CASGAELTGDTEAFF. The CDR3 DNA reads TGTGCCAGCGGTGCGGAGCTGACAGGGGACACTGAAGCTTTCTTT.

This clone was observed once. At the DNA level, this CDR3 is encoded by other sequences in the same sample as well. The V call is TRBV4-3, the J call TRBJ2-3, with 9 bases identical to TRBD1. The CDR3 covers 15 residues. After removal of 0 bases from V and 4 bases from J, the junction contained 2 bases not matched to a gene. Germline values: CDR1 LGHNA, CDR2 YSLEER. CDR3 nucleotides: TGCGCCAGCAGCCAAGAAAGGACAGGGGCAGATACGCAGTATTTT. It translates to CASSQERTGADTQYF.

The J gene is TRBJ2-2, the V gene TRBV28, with 8 positions matching TRBD1. Germline V lookup: CDR1 MDHEN, CDR2 SYDVKM. V gave up 3 bases and J gave up 6 bases; unmatched junction bases: 6. CDR3 length: 15 amino acids. CDR3 sequence (DNA): TGTGCCAGCAGTTTGGGCAGGGGGCAGTCCGGGGAGCTGTTTTTT. This sequence encodes CASSLGRGQSGELFF.

V is TRBV5-6 and J is TRBJ1-4; no reliable D call. The germline CDR1 and CDR2 sequences are SGHDT and YYEEEE. Trimming left V 0 bases short and J 8 bases short, with 20 bases between. This CDR3 has 17 amino acids. CDR3 nucleotides: TGTGCCAGCAGCTTGGGCGAAGTTCCCGGGAAAGGGGAAAAACTGTTTTTT. This gives the protein CASSLGEVPGKGEKLFF.

The chain couples TRBV4-2 to TRBJ1-2; 9 positions match TRBD1. The CDR3 extends over 15 amino acids. V was clipped by 1 base and J by 8 bases; unmatched bases: 8. In germline, CDR1 is LGHNA, CDR2 YNFKEQ. The CDR3 coding sequence is TGTGCCAGCAGCCAAGCCCCCGGGACAGGGTCCGGCTACACCTTC. Translated: CASSQAPGTGSGYTF.

This clone was detected only once. The chain links TRBV19 to TRBJ2-1; 9 bases agree with TRBD2. The CDR3 has 13 residues. The J segment lost 8 bases and the V segment lost 9 bases, leaving 8 bases of the junction unmatched. Germline CDR1 reads LNHDA; CDR2 reads SQIVND (reference sequence). CDR3 in DNA: TGTGCCAGAAGGGGACTAGCTGTCTATGAGCAGTTCTTC. Protein: CARRGLAVYEQFF.

This chain connects TRBV7-2 to TRBJ1-2; D gene uncertain. The V end lost 3 bases, the J end lost 0 bases, and 8 bases lay between the germline ends. The CDR3 totals 14 residues. CDR1 and CDR2 from the germline V gene are SGHTA and FQGNSA. The CDR3 here is CASSLRLTNYGYTF. The CDR3 DNA reads as TGTGCCAGCAGCTTGAGGTTAACTAACTATGGCTACACCTTC.

The V and J genes are TRBV9 and TRBJ2-3; D might be TRBD1 (6 bases). V was pared by 0 bases and J by 1 base, with 9 bases between. The V gene's germline CDR1 is SGDLS and CDR2 YYNGEE. The CDR3 has 15 amino acids. The CDR3 loop reads CASSVVEGGTDTQYF. DNA of the CDR3: TGTGCCAGCAGCGTAGTTGAGGGGGGCACAGATACGCAGTATTTT.

J is TRBJ2-3 and V is TRBV20-1, with a possible D match to TRBD2 (7 bases). Trimming cost V 3 bases and J 9 bases, with 10 bases left between them. This CDR3 is built from 11 residues. Looked up from germline, CDR1 is DFQATT and CDR2 is SNEGSKA (reference sequence). The DNA of the CDR3 is TGCAGTGCTAGGGGCGGGGGCACGCAGTATTTT. This translates into CSARGGGTQYF.

V is TRBV14 and J is TRBJ1-5; 7 nucleotides match TRBD1. J lost 6 bases, V lost 1 base, and 3 bases had no gene match. Germline V gives CDR1 SGHDN, CDR2 FVKESK. The CDR3 consists of 14 residues. This chain's CDR3 is CASSQAGGSQPQHF. CDR3 coding DNA: TGTGCCAGCAGCCAAGCAGGGGGAAGTCAGCCCCAGCATTTT.

J is TRBJ2-7 and V is TRBV5-6; no clear D. Germline CDR1 and CDR2: SGHDT and YYEEEE. V was shortened by 0 bases and J by 3 bases, with 16 bases between the two germline ends. The CDR3 runs 16 residues. The CDR3 DNA reads TGTGCCAGCAGCTTGGTCGATGCGCCCGTAGTCTACGAGCAGTACTTC. This encodes CASSLVDAPVVYEQYF.

In this sample, this clone turned up a few times. The chain has TRBV5-6 and TRBJ1-6; D possibly corresponds to TRBD1 (5 bases). The CDR3 spans 14 residues. The germline V gene has CDR1 SGHDT and CDR2 YYEEEE. The V end was cut by 1 base, the J end by 10 bases, with 12 bases between. CDR3 sequence: CASSLWGAWSPLHF. CDR3 DNA sequence: TGTGCCAGCAGCTTGTGGGGCGCATGGTCACCCCTCCACTTT.

This clone was observed once. The chain has TRBV5-8 and TRBJ1-2; D is ambiguous. CDR1 and CDR2 (germline): SGHTS, YDEGEE. The CDR3 spans 14 residues. V lost 3 bases and J lost 1, with 10 bases in between. CDR3: CASSSRGINYGYTF. Here the CDR3 DNA reads TGTGCCAGCAGCTCCCGAGGGATTAACTATGGCTACACCTTC. Full variable domain (missing parts from reference TRBV5-8 and TRBJ1-2): EAGVTQSPTHLIKTRGQQATLRCSPISGHTSVYWYQQALGLGLQFLLWYDEGEERNRGNFPPRFSGRQFPNYSSELNVNALELEDSALYLCASSSRGINYGYTFGSGTRLTVV.

V usage is TRBV27 and J usage is TRBJ2-7; 7 bases fit TRBD1. CDR1 is MNHEY and CDR2 is SMNVEV in the germline V gene (reference sequence). The CDR3 is 13 amino acids. CDR3 coding DNA: TGTGCTATAGGGGACAGAAGCTCCTACGAGCAGTACTTC. Its protein product is CAIGDRSSYEQYF.

The genes are TRBV19 and TRBJ2-3; 9 positions match TRBD1. The CDR3 covers 15 residues. Trimming cost V 5 bases and J 6 bases; bases outside gene matches: 9. CDR1 is LNHDA and CDR2 is SQIVND in the germline V gene (reference sequence). The CDR3 reads CASSGAGTGLDTQYF. The DNA for the CDR3 is TGTGCCAGTAGTGGAGCAGGGACAGGGTTGGATACGCAGTATTTT.

This chain connects TRBV6-5 to TRBJ1-4; TRBD1 aligns across 8 bases. Trimming cost V 2 bases and J 8 bases; bases outside gene matches: 10. The germline V gene has CDR1 MNHEY and CDR2 SVGAGI. This CDR3 has 16 residues. The chain's CDR3 is CASSYNSGGAGEKLFF. The CDR3 DNA sequence: TGTGCCAGCAGTTACAACTCAGGGGGCGCAGGCGAAAAACTGTTTTTT.

The CDR3 spells CATSRDDQDYQPQHF. CDR3 nucleotide sequence: TGTGCCACCAGCAGAGATGACCAGGATTATCAGCCCCAGCATTTT. This chain joins TRBV15 and TRBJ1-5, with no clear D. Trimming shortened V by 0 bases and J by 5 bases, and 11 bases separated the two germline ends. This CDR3 region has 15 residues. CDR1 is LNHNV and CDR2 is YYDKDF in the germline V gene (reference sequence).

The V gene is TRBV12-5, the J gene TRBJ1-5; 9 nucleotides match TRBD1. The CDR3 covers 15 residues. Germline-derived CDR1 and CDR2 are LGHNT and FRNRAP. J lost 2 bases, V lost 7 bases, and 6 bases had no gene match. The CDR3 DNA sequence: TGTGCTAGTGCACCGAGGACAGGGGGCAATCAGCCCCAGCATTTT. Its protein is CASAPRTGGNQPQHF.

The rearrangement joins TRBV5-1 to TRBJ2-5; maybe TRBD1 (6 bases). Looked up from germline, CDR1 is SGHRS and CDR2 is YFSETQ. This CDR3 is 14 amino acids long. Trimming stripped 3 bases from V and 4 bases from J, with 13 bases between. The CDR3 spells CASSWVGGGETQYF. CDR3 in DNA: TGCGCCAGCAGCTGGGTAGGGGGTGGAGAGACCCAGTACTTC.

This chain uses TRBV5-1 with TRBJ1-2; TRBD1 is a possible D gene (6 bases). Germline V lookup: CDR1 SGHRS, CDR2 YFSETQ. Deletions cut 3 bases from V and 8 bases from J, with 14 bases between. The CDR3 contains 13 residues. The CDR3 DNA follows: TGCGCCAGCAGCTCCTCAGGGGAGGGGGGCTACACCTTC. This sequence encodes CASSSSGEGGYTF. Combining the CDR3 with reference TRBV5-1 and TRBJ1-2 gives the whole variable domain KAGVTQTPRYLIKTRGQQVTLSCSPISGHRSVSWYQQTPGQGLQFLFEYFSETQRNKGNFPGRFSGRQFSNSRSEMNVSTLELGDSALYLCASSSSGEGGYTFGSGTRLTVV.